Detailed here is one T cell receptor beta chain. Its antigen is still unknown. Here immunoSEQ multiplex PCR was the method, and the copy in TCRdb shows in-frame clones only, minus some. The sample consists of 50,000 or so clones, roughly 86% of them appearing once. The data derive from a study of PD-1 blockade in classical Hodgkin lymphoma. Study background: A 3 mg/kg intravenous dose of nivolumab was received by patients every 2 weeks.

Overall study findings and caveats: Researchers reported that CD4+ TCR diversity, though not CD8+, rose significantly by C4D1. Relapsed/refractory patients reportedly had lower baseline diversity than newly diagnosed patients.

Time point given: cycle 4 day 1 (C4D1), after 6 weeks of nivolumab. Every one of the patients relapsed after autologous stem cell transplantation (brentuximab vedotin exposure was variable). This specimen was peripheral blood mononuclear cells (PBMCs), taken before the fourth cycle of nivolumab. The clonotype originates from a human donor with classical Hodgkin lymphoma.

The CDR3: CASSVRLAGDGEQFF. In nucleotides, the CDR3 is TGTGCCAGCAGCGTTCGACTAGCGGGAGACGGAGAGCAGTTCTTC. V and J are TRBV9 and TRBJ2-1; 12 bases match TRBD2. V was clipped by 2 bases and J by 10 bases; unmatched bases: 7. CDR3 length: 15 amino acids. Germline V CDR1 and CDR2: SGDLS, YYNGEE.